The 23 T cell receptor beta chains presented below share a single source sample, sequenced in a study of shared clonotypes between healthy human individuals. Sequencing used immunoSEQ multiplex PCR; TCRdb keeps in-frame clones, though not all of them. Of some 2.4 million clones in the sample, roughly 93% were seen once. The sample was naive CD4+ T cells from PBMCs. Sample subset: CD45RA+ positively selected. These receptors all stem from a man younger than 35 in good health. Some clones in this sample may be carry-over from other donors' samples.

This chain joins TRBV7-3 and TRBJ2-2, with TRBD2 matching over 8 bases. The CDR3 loop spans 14 amino acids. In germline, CDR1 is SGHTA, CDR2 FQGTGA. Trimming at V came to 5 bases and at J to 6 bases, leaving 5 bases not matched to a gene. CDR3 in amino acids: CASSPLSGAGELFF. CDR3 coding DNA: TGTGCCAGCAGCCCCCTTAGCGGGGCCGGGGAGCTGTTTTTT.

The rearrangement uses TRBV5-3 and TRBJ2-7, with 8 nucleotides matching TRBD1. TRBV5-3 is noted as an ORF with a role that remains uncertain. The CDR3 spans 16 residues. V dropped 4 bases and J dropped 1; count of bases not matched to a gene: 10. CDR3 protein: CARSMNRDRKSYEQYF. In nucleotides, the CDR3 is TGTGCCAGAAGCATGAACCGGGACAGGAAATCCTACGAGCAGTACTTC.

This chain links TRBV9 with TRBJ1-6, with 7 positions matching TRBD1. This CDR3 has 14 residues. Germline V gene sequence: CDR1 SGDLS, CDR2 YYNGEE. The V gene end was trimmed by 6 bases and the J gene end by 6 bases; junction bases not matched to a gene: 6. The CDR3 bases are TGTGCCAGCAACCAGGGACAGCTTAATTCACCCCTCCACTTT. Protein sequence: CASNQGQLNSPLHF.

For this clone: The sample contains more than one DNA sequence encoding this CDR3. The V and J genes are TRBV18 and TRBJ2-5; 11 positions agree with TRBD1. Germline CDR1 reads KGHSH; CDR2 reads LQKENI. With 6 bases clipped from V and 2 bases from J, the junction kept 2 bases outside the gene matches. The CDR3 runs 14 residues. The DNA for the CDR3 is TGTGCCAGCTCCCGGGACAGGGGGCAAGAGACCCAGTACTTC. Translated: CASSRDRGQETQYF.

The chain joins TRBV5-1 to TRBJ2-7, with a weak D call TRBD1 (6 bases). From germline, CDR1 is SGHRS and CDR2 YFSETQ. The length of the CDR3 is 14 residues. Trimming took off 1 base at V and 0 bases at J, with 8 bases between the two ends. CDR3 protein: CASSLLGASYEQYF. CDR3 DNA sequence: TGCGCCAGCAGCTTGCTGGGGGCCTCCTACGAGCAGTACTTC. The entire variable domain, with the rest obtained from reference TRBV5-1 and TRBJ2-7, is as follows: KAGVTQTPRYLIKTRGQQVTLSCSPISGHRSVSWYQQTPGQGLQFLFEYFSETQRNKGNFPGRFSGRQFSNSRSEMNVSTLELGDSALYLCASSLLGASYEQYFGPGTRLTVT.

The rearrangement joins TRBV4-1 to TRBJ2-5; D possibly uses TRBD1 or TRBD2 (5 bases each). The V gene's germline CDR1 is MGHRA and CDR2 YSYEKL. V lost 3 bases to trimming and J lost 5 bases, with 16 bases between them. CDR3 length: 15 amino acids. This CDR3 is CASSQAPGPRETQYF. The CDR3 region has the DNA TGCGCCAGCAGCCAGGCCCCGGGACCACGGGAGACCCAGTACTTC.

This chain links TRBV28 with TRBJ1-4; D may be TRBD1 (6 bases). CDR1 is MDHEN and CDR2 is SYDVKM in the germline V gene. Deletions cut 8 bases from V and 7 bases from J, with 20 bases between. The CDR3 length is 15 residues. The CDR3 is CASHMWLRTAEKLFF. CDR3 nucleotides: TGTGCCAGCCACATGTGGCTGAGGACAGCTGAAAAACTGTTTTTT.

The V call is TRBV13, the J call TRBJ1-2, with 9 bases matching TRBD1. This CDR3 contains 15 residues. Germline values: CDR1 PRHDT, CDR2 FYEKMQ (reference sequence). Trimming removed 4 bases from V and 4 bases from J; junction bases left unmatched: 7. CDR3 protein: CASSWGDREGYGYTF. CDR3 coding DNA: TGTGCCAGCAGCTGGGGGGACAGGGAAGGCTATGGCTACACCTTC.

The gene calls are TRBV7-2 and TRBJ2-5, with 10 bases identical to TRBD2. This CDR3 comprises 15 residues. Germline V gives CDR1 SGHTA, CDR2 FQGNSA. V dropped 4 bases and J dropped 4; count of bases not matched to a gene: 6. This CDR3 reads CASSYQAGGPETQYF. CDR3 in DNA: TGTGCCAGCAGCTACCAAGCGGGAGGGCCAGAGACCCAGTACTTC.

The rearrangement uses TRBV7-3 and TRBJ2-2; no definite D call. Between the trimmed V and J ends, which lost 5 bases and 6 bases, there was a span of 13 bases. The CDR3 is made up of 14 amino acids. Germline lookup yields CDR1 SGHTA and CDR2 FQGTGA. In DNA form, the CDR3 reads TGTGCCAGCAGCAAAGAAGAGGCCGCCGGGGAGCTGTTTTTT. Amino acid sequence: CASSKEEAAGELFF.

As concerns this clone: Other DNA sequences within the sample encode an identical CDR3. The rearrangement links TRBV18 to TRBJ1-5; no reliable D call. CDR1 is KGHSH, CDR2 LQKENI, per germline. The CDR3 covers 14 residues. The V end was cut by 2 bases, the J end by 1 base, with 6 bases between. The CDR3 region is CASSPGGSNQPQHF. In nucleotides, the CDR3 is TGTGCCAGCTCACCAGGCGGAAGCAATCAGCCCCAGCATTTT. The full variable domain, rest sourced from reference TRBV18 and TRBJ1-5, is NAGVMQNPRHLVRRRGQEARLRCSPMKGHSHVYWYRQLPEEGLKFMVYLQKENIIDESGMPKERFSAEFPKEGPSILRIQQVVRGDSAAYFCASSPGGSNQPQHFGDGTRLSIL.

V is TRBV28 and J is TRBJ2-1; 9 positions match TRBD2. The CDR3 runs to 15 residues. V was pared by 4 bases and J by 3 bases, with 4 bases of the junction left unmatched. From germline, CDR1 is MDHEN and CDR2 SYDVKM. CDR3 bases: TGTGCCAGCAGTTCCGGAGCGGGGGGCTACAATGAGCAGTTCTTC. Protein product: CASSSGAGGYNEQFF.

Note on this clone: The sample carries other DNA sequences with the same CDR3. The rearrangement uses TRBV7-9 and TRBJ1-1; 10 nucleotides align to TRBD1. Germline CDR1 reads SEHNR; CDR2 reads FQNEAQ (reference sequence). J gave up 5 bases and V 1 base, and 1 base lay outside the gene matches. The CDR3 spans 14 residues. For the CDR3, the DNA is TGTGCCAGCAGCTTAGGACAGGGGGCGACTGAAGCTTTCTTT. Translated: CASSLGQGATEAFF.

The chain uses TRBV19 and TRBJ1-5, with D unresolved. Germline CDR1 reads LNHDA; CDR2 reads SQIVND (reference sequence). This CDR3 comprises 21 residues. Between the trimmed V and J ends, which lost 3 bases and 5 bases, there was a span of 32 bases. CDR3 sequence (DNA): TGTGCCAGTAGTATTTATCGGGGTTATTCGGCAGCCTCTCTAAATTATCAGCCCCAGCATTTT. Translation: CASSIYRGYSAASLNYQPQHF.

The chain links TRBV19 to TRBJ2-6; 9 nucleotides agree with TRBD1. Losses at the gene ends were 11 bases for V and 4 bases for J; bases not matched to a gene: 12. Germline CDR1 and CDR2: LNHDA and SQIVND (reference sequence). This CDR3 is 16 amino acids long. The CDR3 DNA is TGTGCCGGGGACAGGGATACACCGTCGGGGGCCAACGTCCTGACTTTC. It specifies CAGDRDTPSGANVLTF.

This clone was picked up one time. The chain uses TRBV4-2 and TRBJ1-4, with 9 bases that match TRBD1. V lost 0 bases and J lost 5; bases outside the gene matches: 4. This CDR3 spans 16 amino acids. Germline V gene lookup returns CDR1 LGHNA and CDR2 YNFKEQ. This chain's CDR3 is CASSQETDRGNEKLFF. The CDR3 bases are TGTGCCAGCAGCCAAGAGACCGACAGGGGGAATGAAAAACTGTTTTTT.

V and J are TRBV7-9 and TRBJ1-2; 10 bases line up with TRBD1. Germline lookup yields CDR1 SEHNR and CDR2 FQNEAQ (reference sequence). Trimming took 3 bases from V and 7 from J; bases not matched to a gene: 8. This CDR3 contains 15 residues. This CDR3 is CASSFGQGDDSGYTF. The CDR3 DNA reads TGTGCCAGCAGCTTCGGACAGGGGGACGATAGTGGCTACACCTTC.

This chain links TRBV9 with TRBJ2-5, with 7 bases lining up with TRBD1. V lost 5 bases to trimming and J lost 5 bases; unmatched junction nucleotides: 6. The germline V gene encodes CDR1 SGDLS and CDR2 YYNGEE. This CDR3 has 13 amino acids. CDR3 coding DNA: TGTGCCAGCAGAAACAGGGGCCACGAGACCCAGTACTTC. This encodes CASRNRGHETQYF.

The CDR3 protein is CASRGIYEQYF. Written as DNA, the CDR3 is TGTGCCAGTCGGGGGATCTACGAGCAGTACTTC. This chain connects TRBV19 to TRBJ2-7, with a possible D match to TRBD2 (6 bases). Germline CDR1 is LNHDA and CDR2 is SQIVND (reference sequence). The CDR3 covers 11 residues. The V end lost 8 bases, the J end lost 3 bases, and 8 bases lay between the germline ends.

As for this clone: The identical CDR3 is also encoded by other nucleotide sequences in the sample. In DNA form, the CDR3 reads TGTGCCAGCAGCTTAGCGGGTAATTCACCCCTCCACTTT. Translated: CASSLAGNSPLHF. The V call is TRBV7-9, the J call TRBJ1-6; D is unclear. This CDR3 is 13 amino acids long. Trimming removed 0 bases from V and 6 bases from J, with 3 bases in between. The germline V gene has CDR1 SEHNR and CDR2 FQNEAQ (reference sequence).

The V and J genes are TRBV29-1 and TRBJ1-2; 8 nucleotides agree with TRBD1. The trim removed 4 bases at V and 8 bases at J, leaving 12 bases unmatched. The CDR3 extends over 14 amino acids. Germline loops: CDR1 SQVTM, CDR2 ANQGSEA. The CDR3 is CSVVRDRGFEGYTF. The CDR3 DNA sequence: TGCAGCGTTGTAAGAGACAGGGGTTTCGAGGGCTACACCTTC.

The rearrangement joins TRBV2 to TRBJ1-4, with a possible D match to TRBD1 (5 bases). Trimming took off 1 base at V and 7 bases at J, with 10 bases between the two ends. This CDR3 spans 14 amino acids. Looked up from germline, CDR1 is SNHLY and CDR2 is FYNNEI. The CDR3 is CASSEGGLREKLFF. CDR3 nucleotides: TGTGCCAGCAGTGAAGGGGGACTTCGTGAAAAACTGTTTTTT.

Details on this clone: The sample contains more than one DNA sequence encoding this CDR3. V usage is TRBV6-1 and J usage is TRBJ1-5; 10 nucleotides match TRBD1. This CDR3 comprises 13 residues. Germline values: CDR1 MNHNS, CDR2 SASEGT. The J segment lost 5 bases and the V segment lost 6 bases, leaving 1 base of the junction unmatched. The CDR3 bases are TGTGCCAGCAGCGGACAGGGGGATCAGCCCCAGCATTTT. Translation gives CASSGQGDQPQHF.